One sample yielded the 27 T cell receptor beta chains listed below, sequenced in a study of T cell clones after liver transplantation. Method: immunoSEQ multiplex PCR; TCRdb's copy keeps in-frame clones and lacks some. The table lists 50,000 to 60,000 clones, more than 70% of them singletons. The sample here was CD4+ T cells from blood, taken at the 22-month timepoint. The receptors were sampled from a human patient who received a liver transplant. Some T cells may be graft donor cells.

The gene calls are TRBV5-4 and TRBJ2-4; TRBD2 is a possible D gene (6 bases). V lost 1 base, J lost 6 bases, and 14 bases lay in between. CDR3 length equals 15 residues. Germline CDR1 and CDR2: SGHNT and YYREEE (reference sequence). CDR3 bases: TGTGCCAGCAGCTTGCCGGGGGTGGGAGGAAACATTCAGTACTTC. Residues: CASSLPGVGGNIQYF.

This clone was recorded a few times. The V and J genes are TRBV10-3 and TRBJ2-2; D not resolved. The CDR3 contains 12 residues. Trimming removed 7 bases from V and 7 bases from J, with 10 bases in between. The germline V gene encodes CDR1 ENHRY and CDR2 SYGVKD. The CDR3, as DNA: TGTGCCATCAAGTGGACCGGCGGGGAGCTGTTTTTT. It specifies CAIKWTGGELFF.

The V call is TRBV10-3, the J call TRBJ1-1, with no clear D. The germline gives CDR1 ENHRY, CDR2 SYGVKD. V was pared by 2 bases and J by 5 bases, with 12 bases between. The CDR3 loop spans 14 amino acids. CDR3 sequence reads: CAISELPQRTEAFF. CDR3 bases: TGTGCCATCAGTGAGCTCCCTCAGAGGACTGAAGCTTTCTTT.

This chain uses TRBV5-6 with TRBJ2-7; D gene uncertain. The length of the CDR3 is 13 residues. Germline V gene sequence: CDR1 SGHDT, CDR2 YYEEEE. Trimming removed 0 bases at V and 0 bases at J, with 4 bases between. The CDR3 sequence is CASSLASSYEQYF. CDR3 bases: TGTGCCAGCAGCTTGGCCAGCTCCTACGAGCAGTACTTC.

This clone has a single count. The chain uses TRBV9 and TRBJ2-5; 12 bases match TRBD2. Trimming took 1 base from V and 4 from J; bases not matched to a gene: 11. Germline V CDR1 and CDR2: SGDLS, YYNGEE. The CDR3 runs 18 residues. Written as DNA, the CDR3 is TGTGCCAGCAGCGTATCTAGCGGGGGGGCCCGCCAAGGAGAGACCCAGTACTTC. Protein sequence: CASSVSSGGARQGETQYF.

This clone was found a few times. The chain uses TRBV9 and TRBJ2-5; D may be TRBD1 or TRBD2 (5 bases each). This CDR3 spans 15 amino acids. The ends were cut back, 4 bases at V and 4 bases at J, with 17 bases in the middle. Germline CDR1 and CDR2: SGDLS and YYNGEE. CDR3 residues: CASSPNERGTETQYF. DNA for the CDR3: TGTGCCAGCAGCCCCAACGAGAGGGGTACAGAGACCCAGTACTTC.

This clone was picked up a small number of times. The rearrangement links TRBV7-2 to TRBJ2-6, with D unclear. There are 14 residues in the CDR3. Trimming shortened V by 5 bases and J by 3 bases, and 8 bases separated the two germline ends. CDR1 SGHTA and CDR2 FQGNSA come from the germline V gene. CDR3: CASSPSLGANVLTF. In nucleotides, the CDR3 is TGTGCCAGCAGCCCCTCCCTTGGGGCCAACGTCCTGACTTTC.

This clone was observed a few times. The chain recombines TRBV29-1 with TRBJ1-5; D not certain. Germline V lookup: CDR1 SQVTM, CDR2 ANQGSEA. V lost 0 bases and J 4 bases, leaving 4 bases between the germline ends. The CDR3 runs to 12 residues. In DNA, the CDR3 is TGCAGCGTTGAAGAGGGGAATCAGCCCCAGCATTTT. Amino acid sequence: CSVEEGNQPQHF.

V is TRBV4-1 and J is TRBJ1-6; TRBD1 might be the D (5 bases). With 1 base removed from V and 2 bases from J, the gap between germline ends came to 6 bases. CDR1 is MGHRA, CDR2 YSYEKL, per germline. CDR3 length: 15 residues. This chain's CDR3 is CASSQVGPYNSPLHF. The CDR3 region has the DNA TGCGCCAGCAGCCAAGTGGGGCCCTATAATTCACCCCTCCACTTT.

The chain is built from TRBV7-3 and TRBJ2-5; no clear D. This CDR3 spans 14 amino acids. V was cut by 1 base and J by 4 bases, with 10 bases left in between. Per the germline V gene, CDR1 is SGHTA and CDR2 is FQGTGA. CDR3 sequence: CASSLNPGPETQYF. The CDR3 nucleotides read TGTGCCAGCAGCTTAAATCCAGGTCCAGAGACCCAGTACTTC.

The chain recombines TRBV5-1 with TRBJ2-7, with 10 bases that match TRBD1. Per germline, CDR1 SGHRS and CDR2 YFSETQ. The ends lost 5 bases at V and 5 bases at J; junction bases unmatched: 7. The CDR3 has 14 amino acids. The CDR3 coding sequence is TGCGCCAGCAGTCTGACAGGGGGCCCCAACGAGCAGTACTTC. This gives the protein CASSLTGGPNEQYF.

This rearrangement joins TRBV5-6 to TRBJ1-2; 7 nucleotides agree with TRBD1. Looked up from germline, CDR1 is SGHDT and CDR2 is YYEEEE. The CDR3 totals 16 residues. V was pared by 0 bases and J by 4 bases, with 9 bases of the junction left unmatched. In DNA form, the CDR3 reads TGTGCCAGCAGCTTGGAGCGGGACAGACCGTTCTATGGCTACACCTTC. This gives the protein CASSLERDRPFYGYTF.

The chain has TRBV28 and TRBJ1-1, with 9 bases that match TRBD1. There are 17 residues in the CDR3. Germline trimming cut 1 base from V and 0 bases from J; bases unmatched to any gene: 6. Germline V gene data show CDR1 as MDHEN and CDR2 as SYDVKM. This CDR3 is CASSLLGTGRVNTEAFF. The CDR3 region has the DNA TGTGCCAGCAGTTTATTGGGGACAGGGAGGGTGAACACTGAAGCTTTCTTT.

This clone came up a few times. The V and J genes are TRBV7-2 and TRBJ1-4; D possibly corresponds to TRBD1 (5 bases). CDR1 and CDR2 (germline): SGHTA, FQGNSA. CDR3 length: 14 residues. V was trimmed by 5 bases and J by 0 bases, leaving 7 bases between them. CDR3 DNA: TGTGCCAGCAGCCGACAGCCAACTAATGAAAAACTGTTTTTT. It is translated as CASSRQPTNEKLFF.

This chain uses TRBV19 with TRBJ2-2; D gene uncertain. The CDR3 loop spans 16 amino acids. The germline CDR1 and CDR2 sequences are LNHDA and SQIVND (reference sequence). V was clipped by 3 bases and J by 6 bases, with 17 bases between them. CDR3 residues: CASSMRLGGIPGELFF. In DNA, the CDR3 is TGTGCCAGTAGTATGCGCCTAGGTGGAATCCCCGGGGAGCTGTTTTTT.

The chain uses TRBV5-1 and TRBJ2-3; perhaps TRBD2 as D (5 bases). From germline, CDR1 is SGHRS and CDR2 YFSETQ. The V and J ends lost 4 bases and 5 bases respectively, with 17 bases between them. CDR3 length: 15 residues. The CDR3 spells CASSVDSPGRDTQYF. The CDR3 DNA sequence: TGCGCCAGCAGCGTGGACTCCCCAGGACGAGATACGCAGTATTTT.

The V and J genes are TRBV6-1 and TRBJ2-7, with D tentatively TRBD1 (6 bases). Per germline, CDR1 MNHNS and CDR2 SASEGT. The CDR3 totals 11 residues. V was shortened by 7 bases and J by 4 bases, with 8 bases between the two germline ends. CDR3 DNA: TGTGCCAGCACGAGGGGGTACGAGCAGTACTTC. Translated, it gives CASTRGYEQYF.

In this sample, this clone is medium-sized (0.01 to 0.1%). The rearrangement joins TRBV21-1 to TRBJ1-3. TRBV21-1 is a pseudogene locus. The CDR3 runs 15 residues. DNA for the CDR3: TGTGCCGTCCGGTGCGGCGCCAGTTCTGGAAACACCATATATTTT. As protein: CAVRCGASSGNTIYF.

The chain has TRBV11-3 and TRBJ2-7; 9 nucleotides match TRBD1. V dropped 5 bases and J dropped 0; count of bases not matched to a gene: 5. Germline V CDR1 and CDR2: SGHNT, YENEEA. The CDR3 extends over 15 amino acids. This CDR3 is CASSPGTGSSYEQYF. CDR3 coding DNA: TGTGCCAGCAGCCCCGGGACAGGGAGCTCCTACGAGCAGTACTTC.

The V gene is TRBV6-5, the J gene TRBJ2-7; TRBD1 agrees at 9 bases. J was trimmed by 3 bases and V by 4 bases; bases with no gene match: 1. The CDR3 runs 13 residues. CDR1 MNHEY and CDR2 SVGAGI come from the germline V gene. CDR3 coding DNA: TGTGCCAGCAGTTCGGGACAGGGCTACGAGCAGTACTTC. Protein: CASSSGQGYEQYF.

This clone showed up just a few times. The rearrangement links TRBV5-6 to TRBJ2-2, with 11 bases matching TRBD2. V shed 4 bases and J 5 bases; nucleotides not matched to a gene: 10. This CDR3 spans 17 amino acids. Germline CDR1 SGHDT, CDR2 YYEEEE. The CDR3 here is CASSSWMTSGATGELFF. For the CDR3, the DNA is TGTGCCAGCAGCAGCTGGATGACTAGCGGGGCTACCGGGGAGCTGTTTTTT.

This sequence joins TRBV6-1 and TRBJ2-7; 7 bases match TRBD1. Germline CDR1 MNHNS, CDR2 SASEGT. The junction had 5 bases not matched to a gene; V was cut back by 2 bases and J by 7 bases. The CDR3 covers 13 residues. This CDR3 is CASSETGEWEQYF. In DNA form, the CDR3 reads TGTGCCAGCAGTGAAACAGGGGAATGGGAGCAGTACTTC.

The genes are TRBV28 and TRBJ1-1, with TRBD1 matching over 7 bases. V lost 5 bases, J lost 1 base, and 7 bases stayed unmatched. CDR1 is MDHEN, CDR2 SYDVKM, per germline. The CDR3 is 15 amino acids. The DNA for the CDR3 is TGTGCCAGCAGTGATAAGGGGGCGCCGAACACTGAAGCTTTCTTT. Its translation: CASSDKGAPNTEAFF. The complete variable domain, with remaining parts taken from reference TRBV28 and TRBJ1-1, reads DVKVTQSSRYLVKRTGEKVFLECVQDMDHENMFWYRQDPGLGLRLIYFSYDVKMKEKGDIPEGYSVSREKKERFSLILESASTNQTSMYLCASSDKGAPNTEAFFGQGTRLTVV.

The chain is built from TRBV6-4 and TRBJ2-6, with 7 bases matching TRBD1. The germline V gene encodes CDR1 MRHNA and CDR2 SNTAGT. V was clipped by 10 bases and J by 0 bases; unmatched bases: 9. This CDR3 region has 16 residues. The chain's CDR3 is CATLDRYSSGANVLTF. The CDR3 nucleotides are TGTGCCACCTTGGACAGGTACTCCTCTGGGGCCAACGTCCTGACTTTC.

The V and J genes are TRBV4-1 and TRBJ2-7, with no clear D. The ends were cut back, 3 bases at V and 6 bases at J, with 15 bases in the middle. Germline V gene lookup returns CDR1 MGHRA and CDR2 YSYEKL. CDR3 length equals 14 residues. The CDR3 nucleotides are TGCGCCAGCAGCCACAGTGGACGGGCCGCCGAGCAGTACTTC. This encodes CASSHSGRAAEQYF.

This clone was detected once. The gene calls are TRBV7-2 and TRBJ2-7; perhaps TRBD2 as D (7 bases). Between the trimmed V and J ends, which lost 4 bases and 5 bases, there was a span of 24 bases. This CDR3 has 17 amino acids. Germline CDR1 reads SGHTA; CDR2 reads FQGNSA. This CDR3 is CASSSPGGRGHWDEQYF. DNA of the CDR3: TGTGCCAGCAGCTCGCCGGGGGGCCGGGGTCACTGGGACGAGCAGTACTTC.

This clone was detected once. V and J are TRBV25-1 and TRBJ1-4; 12 bases map to TRBD1. Per germline, CDR1 MGHDK and CDR2 SYGVNS. V dropped 6 bases and J dropped 8; count of bases not matched to a gene: 7. This CDR3 is built from 15 residues. This chain's CDR3 is CASSSEGQGAEKLFF. CDR3 nucleotides: TGTGCCAGCAGCTCTGAGGGACAGGGGGCCGAAAAACTGTTTTTT.